The entry below describes one T cell receptor (beta chain). Its antigen is still unknown. Investigators reverse transcribed all isolated RNA, so they sequenced expressed TCRB transcripts. Libraries were prepared by immunoSEQ multiplex PCR; TCRdb keeps only in-frame clonotypes and omits some of them. This table holds some 250,000 clones, approximately 14% found once. A heparinised blood draw that averaged around 100 mL was obtained once from each donor. Sorting gave populations that all exceeded 98% purity. This sample is part of a study of beta chain features in type 1 diabetes. Whole-study results and caveats: Type 1 diabetes patients had moderately but significantly shorter TCRB CDR3s in all four CD4+ subsets.

Sequencing used naive CD4+ T cells from blood. The receptor was derived from a man aged 25-40 years with type 1 diabetes.

The CDR3 nucleotides are TGCGCCAGCAGCTTCGGGACAGGCTTGAACACCGGGGAGCTGTTTTTT. It specifies CASSFGTGLNTGELFF. The chain links TRBV5-1 to TRBJ2-2; 8 bases align to TRBD1. The CDR3 has 16 residues. V gave up 2 bases and J gave up 1 base; unmatched junction bases: 4. Germline CDR1 SGHRS, CDR2 YFSETQ.